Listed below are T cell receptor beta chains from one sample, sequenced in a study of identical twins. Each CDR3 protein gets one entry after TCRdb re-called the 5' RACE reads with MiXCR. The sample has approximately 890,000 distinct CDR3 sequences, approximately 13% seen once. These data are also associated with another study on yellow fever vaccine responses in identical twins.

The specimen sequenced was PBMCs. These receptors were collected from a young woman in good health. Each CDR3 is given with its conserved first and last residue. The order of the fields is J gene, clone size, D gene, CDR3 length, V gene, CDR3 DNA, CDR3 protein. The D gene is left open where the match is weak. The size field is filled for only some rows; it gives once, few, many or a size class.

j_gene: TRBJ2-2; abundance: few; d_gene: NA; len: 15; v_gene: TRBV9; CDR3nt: TGTGCCAGCAGCCGGACCGTGGCGAACACCGGGGAGCTGTTTTTT; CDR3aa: CASSRTVANTGELFF
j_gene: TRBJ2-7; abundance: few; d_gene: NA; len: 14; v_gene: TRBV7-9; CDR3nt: TGTGCCAGCAAAGGTTCTAGCGCCTTCTACGAGCAGTACTTC; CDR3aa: CASKGSSAFYEQYF
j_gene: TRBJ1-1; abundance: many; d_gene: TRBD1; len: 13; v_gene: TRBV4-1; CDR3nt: TGCGCCAGCAGCCTCCCGGACAGGGGCAAAGCTTTCTTT; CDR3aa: CASSLPDRGKAFF
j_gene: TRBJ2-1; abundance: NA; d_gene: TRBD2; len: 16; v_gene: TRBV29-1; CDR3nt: TGCAGCGTTCCCAGACTAGCGACGACTAGCTACAATGAGCAGTTCTTC; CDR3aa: CSVPRLATTSYNEQFF
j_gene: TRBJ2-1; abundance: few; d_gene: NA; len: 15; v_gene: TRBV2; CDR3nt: TGTGCCAGCATATTGAAGGACACTCCCTGGAATGAGCAGTTCTTC; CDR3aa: CASILKDTPWNEQFF
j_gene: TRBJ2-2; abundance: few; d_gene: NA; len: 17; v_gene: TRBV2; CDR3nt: TGTGCCAGCAGTGAAGCGGCGGCACCAGCGAACACCGGGGAGCTGTTTTTT; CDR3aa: CASSEAAAPANTGELFF
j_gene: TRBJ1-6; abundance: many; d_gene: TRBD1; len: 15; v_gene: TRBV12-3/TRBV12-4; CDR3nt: TGTGCCAGCAGGGGTGGGGGACAGCTTAATTCACCCCTCCACTTT; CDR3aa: CASRGGGQLNSPLHF
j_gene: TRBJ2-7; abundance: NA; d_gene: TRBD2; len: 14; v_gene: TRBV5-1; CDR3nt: TGCGCCAGCAGCCACCGGGACTACCTCTACGAGCAGTACTTC; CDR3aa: CASSHRDYLYEQYF
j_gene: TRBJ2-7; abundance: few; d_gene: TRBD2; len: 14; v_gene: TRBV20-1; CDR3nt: TGCAGTGCCCTACCGGGGGGATTAAGCAACGAGCAGTACTTC; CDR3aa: CSALPGGLSNEQYF
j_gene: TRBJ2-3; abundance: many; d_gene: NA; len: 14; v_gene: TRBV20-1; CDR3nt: TGCAGTGCTTCCCAGGGGGGCCTCACAGATACGCAGTATTTT; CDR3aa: CSASQGGLTDTQYF
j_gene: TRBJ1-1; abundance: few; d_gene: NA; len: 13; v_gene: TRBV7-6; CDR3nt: TGTGCCAGCAGCTTAGCCCCATTAACTGAAGCTTTCTTT; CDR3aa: CASSLAPLTEAFF
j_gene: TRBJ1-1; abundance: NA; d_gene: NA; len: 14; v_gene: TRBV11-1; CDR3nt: TGTGCCAGCAGCGGACGAGGGGCGAACACTGAAGCTTTCTTT; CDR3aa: CASSGRGANTEAFF
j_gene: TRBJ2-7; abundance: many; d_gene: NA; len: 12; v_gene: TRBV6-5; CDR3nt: TGTGCCAGCAGTGGCAGGCTTTACGAGCAGTACTTC; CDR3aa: CASSGRLYEQYF
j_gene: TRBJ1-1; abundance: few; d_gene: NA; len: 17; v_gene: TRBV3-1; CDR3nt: TGTGCCAGCAGCCAAGACCCCCACCCAAGAGATGGCACTGAAGCTTTCTTT; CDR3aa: CASSQDPHPRDGTEAFF
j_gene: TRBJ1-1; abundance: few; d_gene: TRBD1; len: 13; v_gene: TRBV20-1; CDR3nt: TGCAGTGCTAGAGTTACAGGGGGCACTGAAGCTTTCTTT; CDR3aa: CSARVTGGTEAFF
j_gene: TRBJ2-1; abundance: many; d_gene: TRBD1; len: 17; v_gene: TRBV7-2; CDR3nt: TGTGCCAGCAGCCAGGATTTCGGGACAGGGTTTTACAATGAGCAGTTCTTC; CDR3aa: CASSQDFGTGFYNEQFF
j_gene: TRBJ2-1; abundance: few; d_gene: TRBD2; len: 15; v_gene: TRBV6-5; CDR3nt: TGTGCCAGCAGTTACGTGGCTAGCGGAGATGGAGAGCAGTTCTTC; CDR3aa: CASSYVASGDGEQFF
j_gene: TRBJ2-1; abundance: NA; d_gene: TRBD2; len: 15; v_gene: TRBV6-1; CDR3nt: TGTGCCACTCTAACCGGACTAGCTGGGAACAATGAGCAGTTCTTC; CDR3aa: CATLTGLAGNNEQFF
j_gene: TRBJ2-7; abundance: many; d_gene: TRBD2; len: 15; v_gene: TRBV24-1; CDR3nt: TGTGCCACCAGCGGCTCTGGAGCGGGAGCCTACGAGCAGTACTTC; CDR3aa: CATSGSGAGAYEQYF
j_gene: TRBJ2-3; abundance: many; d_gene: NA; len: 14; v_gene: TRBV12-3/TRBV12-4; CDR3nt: TGTGCCAGCACCAAGACGGCACAACAGGATACGCAGTATTTT; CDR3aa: CASTKTAQQDTQYF
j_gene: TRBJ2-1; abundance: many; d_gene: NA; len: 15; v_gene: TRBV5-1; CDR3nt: TGCGCCAGCAGCTTGGGACTAGGCTACAACAATGAGCAGTTCTTC; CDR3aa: CASSLGLGYNNEQFF
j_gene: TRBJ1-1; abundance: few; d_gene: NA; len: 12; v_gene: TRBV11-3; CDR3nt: TGTGCCAGCCGGGGAGGGGTAACTGAAGCTTTCTTT; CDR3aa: CASRGGVTEAFF
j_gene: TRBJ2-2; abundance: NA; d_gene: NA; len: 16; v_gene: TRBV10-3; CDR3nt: TGTGCCATCAGTGGGGACCGGATCGCGAACACCGGGGAGCTGTTTTTT; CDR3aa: CAISGDRIANTGELFF
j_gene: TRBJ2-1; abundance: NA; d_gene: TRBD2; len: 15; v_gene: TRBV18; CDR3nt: TGTGCCAGCTCACCTATCCTAGCGGGAGCAGAAGAGCAGTTCTTC; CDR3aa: CASSPILAGAEEQFF
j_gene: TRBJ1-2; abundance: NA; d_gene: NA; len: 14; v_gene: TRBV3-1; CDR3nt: TGTGCCAGCAGCCAAGTTGGTAGGGAGAATGGCTACACCTTC; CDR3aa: CASSQVGRENGYTF
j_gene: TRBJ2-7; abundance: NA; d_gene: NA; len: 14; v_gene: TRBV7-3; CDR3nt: TGTGCCAGCAGCCCGGGACTCAAACCCTACGAGCAGTACTTC; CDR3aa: CASSPGLKPYEQYF